This T cell receptor beta chain was sequenced in a study of T cell repertoires in cytomegalovirus infection. In the case of this clonotype: Antigen: not known.

V dropped 0 bases and J dropped 0 bases, with 11 bases sitting between them. Germline CDR1 KGHSH, CDR2 LQKENI. The CDR3 length is 17 residues. A single record per CDR3 protein comes from TCRdb applying MiXCR to the reads. The sample yields 230,000 or so distinct CDR3 sequences, around 40% seen once. The chain links TRBV18 to TRBJ1-4, with D possibly being TRBD1 (5 bases). Specimen: CD8+ T cells from cultured PBMCs, collected from culture after CMV antigen stimulation. The receptor was isolated from a human donor in good health (CMV status not recorded). Some clones in this sample may be carry-over from other donors' samples. CDR3 DNA: TGTGCCAGCTCACCACCGGTAACAGGCGCAACTAATGAAAAACTGTTTTTT. It translates to CASSPPVTGATNEKLFF. Supplemented by reference TRBV18 and TRBJ1-4, the full variable domain reads NAGVMQNPRHLVRRRGQEARLRCSPMKGHSHVYWYRQLPEEGLKFMVYLQKENIIDESGMPKERFSAEFPKEGPSILRIQQVVRGDSAAYFCASSPPVTGATNEKLFFGSGTQLSVL.